These 9 T cell receptor beta chains were sequenced from one sample in a study of blood T cell repertoires in COVID-19 (dated by TCRdb to 2020 to 2021). The library was generated by the immunoSEQ multiplex PCR assay. The table comes from immuneACCESS by way of TCRdb, which keeps in-frame sequences with V and J called. Part of the clones is missing from these tables; in studies checked, under half for an unresolved V gene and the rest for unknown reasons. Recorded for this sample are some 130,000 clones; about nine tenths of them occurred a single time. The ten largest clones capture 4% to 5% of the sample. The sample was peripheral blood. The receptor set was obtained from a man in his sixties with COVID-19, enrolled during active disease.

J is TRBJ1-2 and V is TRBV6-5, with 7 positions matching TRBD1. Trimming at V came to 2 bases and at J to 8 bases, leaving 5 bases not matched to a gene. CDR1 is MNHEY and CDR2 is SVGAGI in the germline V gene. This CDR3 region has 13 residues. CDR3 in amino acids: CASSYRRDSGYTF. Here the CDR3 DNA reads TGTGCCAGCAGTTACCGCCGGGACAGCGGCTACACCTTC.

The chain links TRBV5-1 to TRBJ2-1; 9 positions agree with TRBD1. Germline assignment: CDR1 SGHRS and CDR2 YFSETQ. V was clipped by 7 bases and J by 10 bases; unmatched bases: 12. The CDR3 length is 14 residues. The CDR3 DNA reads TGCGCCAGCGGACCAGGGACAGGGAGTGCGGAGCAGTTCTTC. Translation gives CASGPGTGSAEQFF.

V usage is TRBV5-1 and J usage is TRBJ2-5; 10 bases fit TRBD1. This CDR3 is 15 amino acids long. Germline V gene lookup returns CDR1 SGHRS and CDR2 YFSETQ. The ends lost 4 bases at V and 6 bases at J; junction bases unmatched: 9. This chain's CDR3 is CASSTGTGAAKTQYF. The CDR3 DNA reads as TGCGCCAGCAGCACCGGGACAGGGGCGGCGAAGACCCAGTACTTC.

The chain combines TRBV18 with TRBJ1-1; 8 bases line up with TRBD1. This CDR3 is built from 14 residues. The junction had 9 bases not matched to a gene; V was cut back by 3 bases and J by 9 bases. Per germline, CDR1 KGHSH and CDR2 LQKENI. This chain's CDR3 is CASSPGEHRGKAFF. DNA of the CDR3: TGTGCCAGCTCACCCGGGGAACACAGGGGGAAAGCTTTCTTT.

This rearrangement joins TRBV5-6 to TRBJ1-5; TRBD1 matches 7 bases. Germline CDR1 reads SGHDT; CDR2 reads YYEEEE. The CDR3 totals 15 residues. V dropped 3 bases and J dropped 4; count of bases not matched to a gene: 7. The DNA for the CDR3 is TGTGCCAGCAGCTCGATACAGGGGTCGAATCAGCCCCAGCATTTT. Translated: CASSSIQGSNQPQHF.

This chain joins TRBV24-1 and TRBJ2-3; the match to TRBD1 covers 10 bases. V lost 7 bases to trimming and J lost 1 base; unmatched junction nucleotides: 10. The CDR3 has 17 residues. From germline, CDR1 is KGHDR and CDR2 SFDVKD. The CDR3 region is CATSDPGTGAGTDTQYF. The CDR3 DNA reads as TGTGCCACCAGCGATCCTGGGACAGGGGCCGGCACAGATACGCAGTATTTT.

V gene TRBV19 combines with J gene TRBJ2-2; 11 bases match TRBD2. The V segment lost 3 bases and the J segment 6 bases; nucleotides outside the gene matches: 9. The CDR3 contains 17 residues. In germline, CDR1 is LNHDA, CDR2 SQIVND (reference sequence). The CDR3 protein is CASSMQLAGETPGELFF. Written as DNA, the CDR3 is TGTGCCAGTAGTATGCAACTAGCGGGAGAAACGCCCGGGGAGCTGTTTTTT.

This chain links TRBV5-6 with TRBJ1-1, with TRBD1 matching 11 bases. Trimming cost V 3 bases and J 4 bases; bases outside gene matches: 5. The CDR3 is made up of 15 amino acids. From germline, CDR1 is SGHDT and CDR2 YYEEEE. The DNA for the CDR3 is TGTGCCAGCAGCTCCCGGGACAGGGGGGTCACTGAAGCTTTCTTT. It encodes CASSSRDRGVTEAFF.

This chain links TRBV30 with TRBJ1-1, with TRBD1 matching 8 bases. The V gene's germline CDR1 is GTSNPN and CDR2 SVGIG (reference sequence). V lost 4 bases, J lost 6 bases, and 13 bases stayed unmatched. The CDR3 totals 15 residues. The CDR3 sequence is CAWTRLGQGGSEAFF. The CDR3 nucleotides are TGTGCCTGGACCCGTCTCGGACAGGGAGGATCTGAAGCTTTCTTT.